This TCR beta chain comes out of a study of control samples from healthy donors and cancer patients. The CDR3 is 23 amino acids. The method was immunoSEQ multiplex PCR; TCRdb's version includes in-frame clones alone and lacks a portion of them. The profile shows 90,000 to 150,000 clones, 80% to 95% of them singletons. This receptor was identified in a woman aged 18-29 years in good health. The material sequenced was blood. The rearrangement links TRBV21-1 to TRBJ2-2; no check of the table's D call, TRBD2, against the DNA was made. TRBV21-1 is noted as a pseudogene. CDR3 coding DNA: TGTGCCAGCAGCCCCGGGTCCGGGGACGGGCCCCACCCGGGGGGCGATAACACCGGGGAGCTGTTTTTT. This encodes CASSPGSGDGPHPGGDNTGELFF.